What follows is one T cell receptor (beta chain) and its context. The CDR3 sequence is 12 residues long. V was clipped by 5 bases and J by 4 bases, with 5 bases between them. Germline loops: CDR1 KGHSH, CDR2 LQKENI. Sampling of blood occurred at baseline, cycle 4 day 1, and cycle 7 day 1. The sample is drawn from a study of OX40 agonist ivuxolimab in advanced cancers. Overall study context: The drug used for patients, ivuxolimab, was an agonistic anti-OX40 (CD134) antibody. Dose-escalation patients had hepatocellular carcinoma, melanoma, renal cell or head and neck cancer. Enrollees could have had prior anti-PD-1, anti-PD-L1 or anti-CTLA-4 therapy, which under 50% had received.

Data came from immunoSEQ multiplex PCR; TCRdb stores just in-frame clones and leaves some out. The sample yields some 97,000 clones, less than 95% seen once. The chain joins TRBV18 to TRBJ2-2; D uncertain. This clonotype originated in an adult with an advanced solid tumor such as melanoma, head and neck, liver or kidney cancer. The source was CD4+ or CD8+ T cells sorted from blood, collected in a trial of the OX40 agonist ivuxolimab. The CDR3 nucleotides are TGTGCCAGCTCATTCTCCACCGGGGAGCTGTTTTTT. Amino acid sequence: CASSFSTGELFF.